The rows below give T cell receptor beta chains drawn from one sample of a study of Tregs in tolerant kidney transplant recipients. Generated by immunoSEQ multiplex PCR, the TCRdb table keeps only in-frame clones and is missing some. The sample yields 50,000 to 75,000 clones, 95% to 98% seen once. The starting material was Tregs from blood, obtained before the transplant. These receptors all stem from a human donor who received a combined kidney and bone marrow transplant. The CDR3 runs from the conserved cysteine through the conserved F or W. The order of the fields is J gene, V gene, D gene, CDR3 length, clone size, CDR3 DNA, CDR3 protein. The D gene is left open where the match is weak. Clone size is given for some rows only: seen once, a few or many times, or a class if the clone is expanded.

J gene: TRBJ2-1
V gene: TRBV7-9
D gene: NA
CDR3 length: 15
clone size: NA
CDR3 DNA: TGTGCCAGCAGCTTAGGTCGGGAGCCCTACAATGAGCAGTTCTTC
CDR3 protein: CASSLGREPYNEQFF

J gene: TRBJ2-2
V gene: TRBV7-8
D gene: TRBD1
CDR3 length: 18
clone size: NA
CDR3 DNA: TGTGCCAGCAGCTTAGCGCCCTCCCGACAGGGGAACACCGGGGAGCTGTTTTTT
CDR3 protein: CASSLAPSRQGNTGELFF

J gene: TRBJ1-1
V gene: TRBV30
D gene: TRBD1
CDR3 length: 12
clone size: NA
CDR3 DNA: TGTGCCGGGGACAGAATGAACACTGAAGCTTTCTTT
CDR3 protein: CAGDRMNTEAFF

J gene: TRBJ2-7
V gene: TRBV5-8
D gene: NA
CDR3 length: 12
clone size: NA
CDR3 DNA: TGTGCCAGCAGCCCGCGATCGCAGGGGCAGTACTTC
CDR3 protein: CASSPRSQGQYF

J gene: TRBJ1-2
V gene: TRBV11-2
D gene: NA
CDR3 length: 14
clone size: NA
CDR3 DNA: TGTGCCAGCAGCTTAGTTCCAGGGAACTATGGCTACACCTTC
CDR3 protein: CASSLVPGNYGYTF

J gene: TRBJ2-3
V gene: TRBV7-8
D gene: NA
CDR3 length: 12
clone size: NA
CDR3 DNA: TGTGCCAGCACCCGAGAGGGAGATACGCAGTATTTT
CDR3 protein: CASTREGDTQYF

J gene: TRBJ1-5
V gene: TRBV4-3
D gene: NA
CDR3 length: 13
clone size: NA
CDR3 DNA: TGCGCCAGCAGCCAAGAGGAGAATCAGCCCCAGCATTTT
CDR3 protein: CASSQEENQPQHF

J gene: TRBJ1-2
V gene: TRBV27
D gene: NA
CDR3 length: 15
clone size: NA
CDR3 DNA: TGTGCCAGCACCTCACGGACTCGAAGGCCCTATGGCTACACCTTC
CDR3 protein: CASTSRTRRPYGYTF

J gene: TRBJ2-5
V gene: TRBV7-8
D gene: TRBD2
CDR3 length: 16
clone size: once
CDR3 DNA: TGTGCCAGCAGCTTAGTGGCTAGCGGGGTTCAAGAGACCCAGTACTTC
CDR3 protein: CASSLVASGVQETQYF

J gene: TRBJ1-2
V gene: TRBV6-5
D gene: TRBD1
CDR3 length: 14
clone size: NA
CDR3 DNA: TGTGCCAGCAGTCGACAGGGGAGCCCCTATGGCTACACCTTC
CDR3 protein: CASSRQGSPYGYTF

J gene: TRBJ2-5
V gene: TRBV6-1
D gene: TRBD2
CDR3 length: 15
clone size: NA
CDR3 DNA: TGTGCCAGCAGTGAGGGACTAGCGACAAAAGAGACCCAGTACTTC
CDR3 protein: CASSEGLATKETQYF

J gene: TRBJ1-2
V gene: TRBV9
D gene: TRBD1
CDR3 length: 13
clone size: once
CDR3 DNA: TGTGCCAGCTCTCGACAGGGTAGCTATGGCTACACCTTC
CDR3 protein: CASSRQGSYGYTF

J gene: TRBJ2-2
V gene: TRBV5-1
D gene: TRBD2
CDR3 length: 12
clone size: NA
CDR3 DNA: TGCGCCAGCAGACCCGGGAGGGGGGAGCTGTTTTTT
CDR3 protein: CASRPGRGELFF

J gene: TRBJ1-5
V gene: TRBV5-8
D gene: NA
CDR3 length: 13
clone size: NA
CDR3 DNA: TGTGCCAGCAGTACAGGGATGAGTCAGCCCCAGCATTTT
CDR3 protein: CASSTGMSQPQHF

J gene: TRBJ1-1
V gene: TRBV6-1
D gene: NA
CDR3 length: 13
clone size: NA
CDR3 DNA: TGTGCCAGCTTCTGGACAGTGAACACTGAAGCTTTCTTT
CDR3 protein: CASFWTVNTEAFF

J gene: TRBJ2-1
V gene: TRBV11-2
D gene: TRBD2
CDR3 length: 17
clone size: once
CDR3 DNA: TGTGCCAGCGTTCGGACTAGCGGGGGCCCCTCCTACAATGAGCAGTTCTTC
CDR3 protein: CASVRTSGGPSYNEQFF

J gene: TRBJ1-1
V gene: TRBV27
D gene: NA
CDR3 length: 12
clone size: NA
CDR3 DNA: TGTGCCAGCAGTTTATGGGGGGGGAACGCTTTCTTT
CDR3 protein: CASSLWGGNAFF

J gene: TRBJ2-7
V gene: TRBV7-8
D gene: NA
CDR3 length: 13
clone size: once
CDR3 DNA: TGTGCCAGCAGCTTAGCTATAGCCTACGAGCAGTACTTC
CDR3 protein: CASSLAIAYEQYF

J gene: TRBJ1-2
V gene: TRBV25-1
D gene: NA
CDR3 length: 14
clone size: once
CDR3 DNA: TGTGCCAGCACTCCACAGGGAGCACTCGATGGCTACACCTTC
CDR3 protein: CASTPQGALDGYTF

J gene: TRBJ1-1
V gene: TRBV4-1
D gene: TRBD1
CDR3 length: 16
clone size: NA
CDR3 DNA: TGCGCCAGCAGCCAAGGACAGGGGAAGGGGTGGACTGAAGCTTTCTTT
CDR3 protein: CASSQGQGKGWTEAFF

J gene: TRBJ2-4
V gene: TRBV27
D gene: NA
CDR3 length: 12
clone size: NA
CDR3 DNA: TGTGCCAGCAGTAGTAGGGGAAACATTCAGTACTTC
CDR3 protein: CASSSRGNIQYF

J gene: TRBJ2-5
V gene: TRBV10-3
D gene: NA
CDR3 length: 16
clone size: NA
CDR3 DNA: TGTGCCATCAGTCCCGACGGCGGGGTCCCACAAGAGACCCAGTACTTC
CDR3 protein: CAISPDGGVPQETQYF

J gene: TRBJ2-7
V gene: TRBV11-2
D gene: NA
CDR3 length: 13
clone size: NA
CDR3 DNA: TGTGCCAGCAGCCAGACTAGGTCGTACGAGCAGTACTTC
CDR3 protein: CASSQTRSYEQYF

J gene: TRBJ2-7
V gene: TRBV7-9
D gene: NA
CDR3 length: 13
clone size: NA
CDR3 DNA: TGTGCCAGCAGCCCTGACTTCGGCTACGAGCAGTACTTC
CDR3 protein: CASSPDFGYEQYF

J gene: TRBJ1-1
V gene: TRBV18
D gene: NA
CDR3 length: 13
clone size: NA
CDR3 DNA: TGTGCCAGCTCACCGGTGTTGGAGCTTGAAGCTTTCTTT
CDR3 protein: CASSPVLELEAFF

J gene: TRBJ1-2
V gene: TRBV27
D gene: NA
CDR3 length: 13
clone size: NA
CDR3 DNA: TGTGCCACCACTGGAGGGCTCGGCTATGGCTACACCTTC
CDR3 protein: CATTGGLGYGYTF

J gene: TRBJ2-7
V gene: TRBV2
D gene: NA
CDR3 length: 11
clone size: NA
CDR3 DNA: TGTGCCAGCAGGGAGGTATACGAGCAGTACTTC
CDR3 protein: CASREVYEQYF

J gene: TRBJ2-1
V gene: TRBV7-2
D gene: TRBD2
CDR3 length: 15
clone size: NA
CDR3 DNA: TGTGCCAGCACCCCCACCGGACTAGGCAACAATGAGCAGTTCTTC
CDR3 protein: CASTPTGLGNNEQFF

J gene: TRBJ2-5
V gene: TRBV5-1
D gene: NA
CDR3 length: 15
clone size: NA
CDR3 DNA: TGCGCCAGCAGCTTGTCGGAACTAGTTCAAGAGACCCAGTACTTC
CDR3 protein: CASSLSELVQETQYF

J gene: TRBJ1-2
V gene: TRBV15
D gene: NA
CDR3 length: 13
clone size: NA
CDR3 DNA: TGTGCCACCTCAAGGGGACACCGCTATGGCTACACCTTC
CDR3 protein: CATSRGHRYGYTF